These 29 T cell receptor beta chains originate from one sample sequenced in a study of blood T cell repertoires in COVID-19. Data came from immunoSEQ multiplex PCR; TCRdb stores just in-frame clones and leaves some out. The table includes fewer than 350,000 clones, approximately 85% detected once. Sequences were obtained from PBMCs or T cells enriched from blood (not recorded which). The receptors come from a man aged 25 to 40 who had recovered from COVID-19.

The chain couples TRBV27 to TRBJ2-2, with TRBD1 as a possible D gene (5 bases). V was clipped by 5 bases and J by 7 bases, with 23 bases between them. The CDR3 is 17 amino acids. Germline CDR1 and CDR2: MNHEY and SMNVEV (reference sequence). Here the CDR3 reads CASSASRGPVTGGELFF. For the CDR3, the DNA is TGTGCCAGCAGTGCATCAAGGGGCCCCGTAACGGGCGGGGAGCTGTTTTTT.

The count of this clone is one. The chain has TRBV11-3 and TRBJ1-2; TRBD1 aligns across 7 bases. The CDR3 consists of 15 residues. J was trimmed by 2 bases and V by 4 bases; bases with no gene match: 7. CDR1 and CDR2 (germline): SGHNT, YENEEA. The CDR3 DNA reads TGTGCCAGCAGCTCAGGGGGGACGGCGAACTATGGCTACACCTTC. It encodes CASSSGGTANYGYTF.

The chain is built from TRBV27 and TRBJ1-6; D uncertain. V shed 3 bases and J shed 10 bases, with 7 bases lying between them. Germline V lookup: CDR1 MNHEY, CDR2 SMNVEV (reference sequence). This CDR3 is built from 12 residues. CDR3 sequence reads: CASSLRASPLHF. In nucleotides, the CDR3 is TGTGCCAGCAGTTTGAGGGCGTCACCCCTCCACTTT.

This chain uses TRBV6-2 or TRBV6-3 with TRBJ2-1, with D possibly matching TRBD2 (6 bases). CDR1 is MNHEY, CDR2 SVGEGT, per germline. The V end was cut by 6 bases, the J end by 4 bases, with 19 bases between. This CDR3 spans 16 amino acids. The CDR3 DNA reads TGTGCCAGCAGCTCCCTCGGGACTCCGGGGTACAATGAGCAGTTCTTC. It codes for CASSSLGTPGYNEQFF.

The chain employs TRBV5-4 and TRBJ1-6, with D perhaps matching TRBD1 (5 bases). The V gene lost 3 bases and the J gene lost 5 bases, with 15 bases spanning the gap. The CDR3 extends over 16 amino acids. The germline V gene has CDR1 SGHNT and CDR2 YYREEE (reference sequence). CDR3: CASSSDGGWNNSPLHF. The CDR3 coding sequence is TGTGCCAGCAGCTCTGATGGGGGGTGGAATAATTCACCCCTCCACTTT.

The gene calls are TRBV7-9 and TRBJ2-5, with a possible D match to TRBD1 (6 bases). Germline loops: CDR1 SEHNR, CDR2 FQNEAQ (reference sequence). The CDR3 has 16 amino acids. With 0 bases removed from V and 3 bases from J, the gap between germline ends came to 14 bases. This chain's CDR3 is CASSLAPGHNKETQYF. DNA of the CDR3: TGTGCCAGCAGCTTAGCTCCGGGACATAATAAAGAGACCCAGTACTTC.

The chain uses TRBV27 and TRBJ1-1, with TRBD1 as a possible D gene (6 bases). The CDR3 has 13 amino acids. CDR1 is MNHEY and CDR2 is SMNVEV in the germline V gene (reference sequence). Trimming took off 6 bases at V and 5 bases at J, with 13 bases between the two ends. CDR3 coding DNA: TGTGCCAGCAGGAACAGGGATTCGACTGAAGCTTTCTTT. Encoded protein: CASRNRDSTEAFF.

This chain connects TRBV30 to TRBJ1-1, with D perhaps TRBD1 (5 bases). V was shortened by 5 bases and J by 8 bases, with 15 bases between the two germline ends. CDR1 and CDR2 from the germline V gene are GTSNPN and SVGIG (reference sequence). The CDR3 consists of 12 residues. CDR3 sequence: CAWGETRGEAFF. In DNA, the CDR3 is TGTGCCTGGGGCGAGACCCGGGGGGAAGCTTTCTTT.

This chain joins TRBV28 and TRBJ1-2; possible D gene TRBD1, 6 bases. The V gene's germline CDR1 is MDHEN and CDR2 SYDVKM. Trimming pared 3 bases from V and 8 bases from J, leaving 25 bases between. The CDR3 contains 17 residues. CDR3 coding DNA: TGTGCCAGCAGTTTTGTTCAAAAGGACAGTTACCTGCGCGGCTACACCTTC. It encodes CASSFVQKDSYLRGYTF.

The chain combines TRBV27 with TRBJ1-2; tentatively, D is TRBD1 (5 bases). Trimming removed 3 bases from V and 4 bases from J, with 12 bases in between. The CDR3 runs 14 residues. From germline, CDR1 is MNHEY and CDR2 SMNVEV (reference sequence). The CDR3 coding sequence is TGTGCCAGCAGTTTCGGCAGGGCGGCCTATGGCTACACCTTC. It codes for CASSFGRAAYGYTF.

The chain couples TRBV10-3 to TRBJ2-2; 9 bases line up with TRBD2. CDR3 length equals 15 residues. Germline values: CDR1 ENHRY, CDR2 SYGVKD. Trimming removed 10 bases from V and 2 bases from J; junction bases left unmatched: 8. CDR3 sequence reads: CATKAGGGNTGELFF. The CDR3, as DNA: TGTGCCACCAAAGCGGGGGGAGGAAACACCGGGGAGCTGTTTTTT.

The rearrangement uses TRBV4-1 and TRBJ2-2, with 11 bases identical to TRBD2. V shed 3 bases and J 7 bases; nucleotides not matched to a gene: 7. CDR1 and CDR2 from the germline V gene are MGHRA and YSYEKL. The CDR3 loop spans 16 amino acids. CDR3 in amino acids: CASSQEIAGGIGELFF. CDR3 coding DNA: TGCGCCAGCAGCCAGGAAATAGCGGGGGGGATCGGGGAGCTGTTTTTT.

The V call is TRBV19, the J call TRBJ2-5, with TRBD2 matching over 14 bases. V shed 5 bases and J 4 bases; nucleotides not matched to a gene: 9. Germline-derived CDR1 and CDR2 are LNHDA and SQIVND (reference sequence). The length of the CDR3 is 17 residues. The CDR3 DNA reads TGTGCCAGTAGTTTAAACGGACTAGCGGGGGGAGGAGAGACCCAGTACTTC. Encoded protein: CASSLNGLAGGGETQYF. Filled out from reference TRBV19 and TRBJ2-5, the complete variable domain reads DGGITQSPKYLFRKEGQNVTLSCEQNLNHDAMYWYRQDPGQGLRLIYYSQIVNDFQKGDIAEGYSVSREKKESFPLTVTSAQKNPTAFYLCASSLNGLAGGGETQYFGPGTRLLVL.

This clone appeared once. This chain links TRBV15 with TRBJ1-1, with 9 bases that match TRBD1. Germline CDR1 LNHNV, CDR2 YYDKDF (reference sequence). The V segment lost 1 base and the J segment 5 bases; nucleotides outside the gene matches: 11. The CDR3 has 17 amino acids. The CDR3 protein is CATSRGKGQGGGTEAFF. CDR3 coding DNA: TGTGCCACCAGCAGAGGAAAGGGACAGGGTGGTGGTACTGAAGCTTTCTTT.

This sequence joins TRBV2 and TRBJ1-1; D might be TRBD1 (6 bases). The CDR3 consists of 14 residues. V lost 8 bases to trimming and J lost 1 base, with 14 bases between them. Germline V lookup: CDR1 SNHLY, CDR2 FYNNEI. In DNA form, the CDR3 reads TGTGCCAGCCTTTTTGTGGGGGCGAACACTGAAGCTTTCTTT. This gives the protein CASLFVGANTEAFF.

The J gene is TRBJ1-2, the V gene TRBV11-2; TRBD1 agrees at 12 bases. Looked up from germline, CDR1 is SGHAT and CDR2 is FQNNGV. V shed 5 bases, J shed 10 bases, and the junction held 20 bases outside the gene matches. This CDR3 spans 18 amino acids. The CDR3 bases are TGTGCCAGCAGCACAGCCCCGGGACAGGGGGCGAGTACAGAAGACTACACCTTC. Translation gives CASSTAPGQGASTEDYTF. Based on the CDR3 plus reference TRBV11-2 and TRBJ1-2, the full variable domain is EAGVAQSPRYKIIEKRQSVAFWCNPISGHATLYWYQQILGQGPKLLIQFQNNGVVDDSQLPKDRFSAERLKGVDSTLKIQPAKLEDSAVYLCASSTAPGQGASTEDYTFGSGTRLTVV.

The chain uses TRBV27 and TRBJ1-2, with 7 bases matching TRBD1. The germline V gene has CDR1 MNHEY and CDR2 SMNVEV (reference sequence). CDR3 length: 13 amino acids. With 5 bases clipped from V and 4 bases from J, the junction kept 4 bases outside the gene matches. Here the CDR3 DNA reads TGTGCCAGCAGTCCACAGGGGACCTATGGCTACACCTTC. Protein sequence: CASSPQGTYGYTF.

V usage is TRBV19 and J usage is TRBJ2-4, with 8 bases fitting TRBD1. CDR1 and CDR2 from the germline V gene are LNHDA and SQIVND (reference sequence). With 1 base clipped from V and 7 bases from J, the junction kept 0 bases outside the gene matches. This CDR3 spans 13 amino acids. The CDR3 reads CASSIGQGNIQYF. The CDR3, as DNA: TGTGCCAGTAGTATAGGACAGGGGAACATTCAGTACTTC.

The J gene is TRBJ2-7, the V gene TRBV5-1, with D possibly being TRBD2 (5 bases). The CDR3 is 15 amino acids. The germline gives CDR1 SGHRS, CDR2 YFSETQ. V was shortened by 1 base and J by 1 base, with 12 bases between the two germline ends. DNA of the CDR3: TGCGCCAGCAGCTTGACGGGGATTAGGTCCTACGAGCAGTACTTC. Protein sequence: CASSLTGIRSYEQYF.

The chain combines TRBV7-8 with TRBJ1-2, with unresolved D. With 8 bases removed from V and 1 base from J, the gap between germline ends came to 5 bases. This CDR3 region has 11 residues. Germline CDR1 is SGHVS and CDR2 is FQNEAQ. This chain's CDR3 is CASGSNYGYTF. CDR3 nucleotides: TGTGCCAGCGGTAGTAACTATGGCTACACCTTC.

J is TRBJ1-6 and V is TRBV12-3 or TRBV12-4; D call uncertain. This CDR3 contains 13 residues. V shed 5 bases and J shed 9 bases, with 11 bases lying between them. This CDR3 reads CASSQYKSSPLHF. The CDR3 region has the DNA TGTGCCAGCAGTCAATACAAAAGTTCACCCCTCCACTTT.

This chain joins TRBV12-2 and TRBJ2-2; TRBD1 is taken as the D call from the table, unchecked against the DNA. TRBV12-2 is termed a pseudogene. This CDR3 is built from 18 residues. In DNA, the CDR3 is TGTGCAAGTCGCTTCCGGGCAACAGGGGGCTCTTCCTCCGGGGAGCTGTTTTTT. This codes for CASRFRATGGSSSGELFF.

The V and J genes are TRBV7-9 and TRBJ2-3, with D perhaps matching TRBD2 (7 bases). The V and J ends lost 1 base and 3 bases respectively, with 11 bases between them. The length of the CDR3 is 15 residues. Germline assignment: CDR1 SEHNR and CDR2 FQNEAQ (reference sequence). The CDR3 region is CASSLGRGATDTQYF. The CDR3 DNA reads TGTGCCAGCAGCTTAGGTCGGGGGGCAACAGATACGCAGTATTTT.

The chain has TRBV3-1 (or the pseudogene TRBV3-2) and TRBJ1-1, with TRBD1 identical over 11 bases. The ends lost 4 bases at V and 3 bases at J; junction bases unmatched: 4. Germline V gene data show CDR1 as LGHDT and CDR2 as YNNKEL (reference sequence). CDR3 length equals 15 residues. The CDR3 nucleotides are TGTGCCAGCAGCCCGGGGACAGGGGGGGACACTGAAGCTTTCTTT. Protein product: CASSPGTGGDTEAFF.

The J gene is TRBJ1-5, the V gene TRBV10-2, with 12 bases matching TRBD1. Germline V gives CDR1 WSHSY, CDR2 SAAADI. The CDR3 totals 17 residues. Losses at the gene ends were 7 bases for V and 0 bases for J; bases not matched to a gene: 7. CDR3 sequence: CASNRDRGPFSNQPQHF. The CDR3, as DNA: TGCGCCAGCAACCGGGACAGGGGGCCATTTAGCAATCAGCCCCAGCATTTT.

The chain has TRBV6-6 and TRBJ1-1; tentatively, D is TRBD1 (5 bases). Trimming cost V 2 bases and J 9 bases, with 19 bases left between them. Germline V gene sequence: CDR1 MNHNY, CDR2 SVGAGI (reference sequence). This CDR3 is built from 15 residues. CDR3 residues: CASSYTLGTGAKAFF. The CDR3 region has the DNA TGTGCCAGCAGTTACACCCTTGGGACTGGGGCTAAAGCTTTCTTT.

The rearrangement uses TRBV3-1 (or the pseudogene TRBV3-2) and TRBJ2-5; TRBD2 agrees at 8 bases. CDR1 LGHDT and CDR2 YNNKEL come from the germline V gene (reference sequence). After removal of 8 bases from V and 2 bases from J, the junction contained 7 bases not matched to a gene. The CDR3 has 14 residues. Written as DNA, the CDR3 is TGTGCCAGCCAGACTAGCGAGACACAAGAGACCCAGTACTTC. This gives the protein CASQTSETQETQYF.

The J gene is TRBJ2-1, the V gene TRBV10-1, with D maybe TRBD1 (6 bases). The CDR3 has 13 amino acids. V was clipped by 4 bases and J by 3 bases, with 7 bases between them. CDR1 is WNHNN, CDR2 SYGVQD, per germline (reference sequence). CDR3 amino acids: CASSADSYNEQFF. The CDR3 DNA reads as TGCGCCAGCAGTGCGGACAGCTACAATGAGCAGTTCTTC.

The chain couples TRBV24-1 to TRBJ2-1; D gene unclear. The V gene lost 5 bases and the J gene lost 9 bases, with 7 bases spanning the gap. The CDR3 runs to 11 residues. Germline loops: CDR1 KGHDR, CDR2 SFDVKD. The chain's CDR3 is CATSGFGEQFF. In DNA form, the CDR3 reads TGTGCCACCAGTGGGTTCGGTGAGCAGTTCTTC.